Below, 21 T cell receptor beta chains from the same sample are listed, as sequenced in a study of PD-1 blockade in classical Hodgkin lymphoma. Relapse was seen in all patients after autologous stem cell transplantation, and brentuximab vedotin exposure was variable. TCRdb's table, derived via immunoSEQ multiplex PCR, lists solely in-frame clones and lacks some. The sample includes roughly 62,000 clones, approximately 88% of them seen just once. The input for sequencing was peripheral blood mononuclear cells (PBMCs), taken at baseline. The receptors originated from a human donor with classical Hodgkin lymphoma.

The chain has TRBV19 and TRBJ1-1; D not certain. The V end lost 4 bases, the J end lost 6 bases, and 9 bases lay between the germline ends. This CDR3 has 12 amino acids. Germline V gene lookup returns CDR1 LNHDA and CDR2 SQIVND (reference sequence). CDR3 nucleotides: TGTGCCAGTAGTACGTACCAGGCTGAAGCTTTCTTT. This gives the protein CASSTYQAEAFF.

This rearrangement joins TRBV21-1 to TRBJ1-1. TRBV21-1 is a known pseudogene. The CDR3 length is 8 residues. DNA for the CDR3: TGTGCCAGCAAGATGGCTTTCTTT. Amino acids: CASKMAFF.

The genes are TRBV19 and TRBJ1-5; D not certain. V lost 6 bases and J 1 base, leaving 13 bases between the germline ends. Germline CDR1 reads LNHDA; CDR2 reads SQIVND (reference sequence). The CDR3 runs 15 residues. In nucleotides, the CDR3 is TGTGCCAGTAGATGGGGAGGGTTAAGCAATCAGCCCCAGCATTTT. This codes for CASRWGGLSNQPQHF.

The chain carries TRBV18 and TRBJ1-2; maybe TRBD1 (5 bases). Germline loops: CDR1 KGHSH, CDR2 LQKENI. This CDR3 has 13 residues. V was clipped by 3 bases and J by 2 bases, with 7 bases between them. CDR3 bases: TGTGCCAGCTCACCCGACAGCAACTATGGCTACACCTTC. Residues: CASSPDSNYGYTF.

The chain links TRBV2 to TRBJ2-5; D might be TRBD2 (7 bases). Germline V gene sequence: CDR1 SNHLY, CDR2 FYNNEI. Trimming left V 10 bases short and J 4 bases short, with 19 bases between. This CDR3 contains 14 residues. CDR3 protein: CATDNRGASETQYF. DNA of the CDR3: TGTGCCACGGACAATCGGGGGGCCTCAGAGACCCAGTACTTC.

The chain links TRBV11-2 to TRBJ2-3; D not resolved. Trimming removed 4 bases from V and 5 bases from J, with 13 bases in between. Per the germline V gene, CDR1 is SGHAT and CDR2 is FQNNGV. CDR3 size: 14 residues. The CDR3 nucleotides are TGTGCCAGCAGCTCAGCTCTTTTTGGAGATACGCAGTATTTT. Its translation: CASSSALFGDTQYF. Filled out from reference TRBV11-2 and TRBJ2-3, the complete variable domain reads EAGVAQSPRYKIIEKRQSVAFWCNPISGHATLYWYQQILGQGPKLLIQFQNNGVVDDSQLPKDRFSAERLKGVDSTLKIQPAKLEDSAVYLCASSSALFGDTQYFGPGTRLTVL.

This chain joins TRBV7-2 and TRBJ1-3; D is ambiguous. Germline assignment: CDR1 SGHTA and CDR2 FQGNSA. The CDR3 extends over 15 amino acids. V lost 0 bases and J 0 bases, leaving 6 bases between the germline ends. CDR3 residues: CASSLALFSGNTIYF. CDR3 bases: TGTGCCAGCAGCTTAGCGCTGTTCTCTGGAAACACCATATATTTT.

The rearrangement joins TRBV5-4 to TRBJ2-5, with a weak D call TRBD2 (5 bases). Germline V gene sequence: CDR1 SGHNT, CDR2 YYREEE (reference sequence). This CDR3 region has 16 residues. Deletions cut 2 bases from V and 0 bases from J, with 14 bases between. In DNA form, the CDR3 reads TGTGCCAGCAGCTTAAGGACTTCCACCCACCAAGAGACCCAGTACTTC. It translates to CASSLRTSTHQETQYF.

The genes are TRBV7-2 and TRBJ1-2, with no clear D. Germline V CDR1 and CDR2: SGHTA, FQGNSA. The length of the CDR3 is 16 residues. Trimming took off 0 bases at V and 4 bases at J, with 15 bases between the two ends. This chain's CDR3 is CASSLAGAGIVYGYTF. The CDR3 nucleotides read TGTGCCAGCAGCTTAGCCGGCGCGGGGATTGTCTATGGCTACACCTTC.

The V call is TRBV2, the J call TRBJ2-5, with 7 bases lining up with TRBD2. Germline V CDR1 and CDR2: SNHLY, FYNNEI. The CDR3 is 14 amino acids. V shed 6 bases, J shed 4 bases, and the junction held 8 bases outside the gene matches. The CDR3 nucleotides read TGTGCCAGCAGGCCCACCGGGAGGAGAGAGACCCAGTACTTC. This translates into CASRPTGRRETQYF.

The chain is built from TRBV4-2 and TRBJ2-1, with 9 nucleotides matching TRBD1. Trimming removed 4 bases from V and 3 bases from J; junction bases left unmatched: 7. The CDR3 extends over 16 amino acids. Germline CDR1 is LGHNA and CDR2 is YNFKEQ. The CDR3 nucleotides read TGTGCCAGCAGCCGGAGCCGGGACAGGGACTACAATGAGCAGTTCTTC. It translates to CASSRSRDRDYNEQFF.

This chain uses TRBV6-1 with TRBJ2-1; TRBD2 matches at 10 bases. V lost 4 bases, J lost 7 bases, and 10 bases stayed unmatched. This CDR3 contains 16 residues. In germline, CDR1 is MNHNS, CDR2 SASEGT. The chain's CDR3 is CASSVWLAGVGNEQFF. The CDR3, as DNA: TGTGCCAGCAGTGTGTGGCTAGCGGGGGTTGGGAATGAGCAGTTCTTC.

The chain couples TRBV16 to TRBJ1-2; 7 nucleotides line up with TRBD1. The V segment lost 4 bases and the J segment 6 bases; nucleotides outside the gene matches: 2. The CDR3 extends over 12 amino acids. CDR1 and CDR2 from the germline V gene are KGHSY and FQNENV. CDR3 coding DNA: TGTGCCAGCAGCCTAGGGGGCAATGGCTACACCTTC. It yields the protein CASSLGGNGYTF.

V usage is TRBV18 and J usage is TRBJ1-1; 9 bases are a match to TRBD1. The CDR3 loop spans 15 amino acids. Germline-derived CDR1 and CDR2 are KGHSH and LQKENI. The ends lost 5 bases at V and 3 bases at J; junction bases unmatched: 7. The CDR3 protein is CASSNRQGGDTEAFF. CDR3 in DNA: TGTGCCAGCTCAAATCGACAGGGGGGGGACACTGAAGCTTTCTTT.

DNA of the CDR3: TGTGCCAGCAGTGAGACCGGAAAGAGGGGCTACACCTTC. As protein: CASSETGKRGYTF. The chain joins TRBV2 to TRBJ1-2; D gene unclear. This CDR3 spans 13 amino acids. Trimming removed 3 bases at V and 8 bases at J, with 13 bases between. Germline CDR1 is SNHLY and CDR2 is FYNNEI.

The chain joins TRBV7-9 to TRBJ2-2; possible D gene TRBD1, 6 bases. The CDR3 consists of 17 residues. Germline CDR1 reads SEHNR; CDR2 reads FQNEAQ (reference sequence). With 5 bases removed from V and 2 bases from J, the gap between germline ends came to 18 bases. The CDR3 sequence is CASSRDKWGFNTGELFF. CDR3 nucleotide sequence: TGTGCCAGCAGCAGGGACAAATGGGGGTTTAACACCGGGGAGCTGTTTTTT.

The chain has TRBV30 and TRBJ2-3; 8 bases map to TRBD2. From germline, CDR1 is GTSNPN and CDR2 SVGIG (reference sequence). The CDR3 contains 16 residues. J was trimmed by 4 bases and V by 1 base; bases with no gene match: 10. CDR3 in DNA: TGTGCCTGGAGTGGGAGCCGGGGGGGGTGGGCAGATACGCAGTATTTT. Translated: CAWSGSRGGWADTQYF.

The J gene is TRBJ2-3, the V gene TRBV7-9; tentative D call: TRBD1 (6 bases). The germline V and J ends were trimmed by 5 bases and 1 base, with 16 bases remaining between them. The V gene's germline CDR1 is SEHNR and CDR2 FQNEAQ (reference sequence). The CDR3 spans 16 residues. DNA of the CDR3: TGTGCCAGCAGCGCGAGACAAGGACAGCGCACAGATACGCAGTATTTT. This gives the protein CASSARQGQRTDTQYF.

This clone has just one count. V usage is TRBV6-6 and J usage is TRBJ1-2; 7 bases match TRBD1. J lost 7 bases, V lost 0 bases, and 8 bases had no gene match. The CDR3 is made up of 15 amino acids. Germline-derived CDR1 and CDR2 are MNHNY and SVGAGI (reference sequence). The CDR3 sequence is CASSYSTGRRGGYTF. CDR3 DNA: TGTGCCAGCAGTTACTCGACAGGGCGACGAGGTGGCTACACCTTC.

The gene calls are TRBV19 and TRBJ1-1; D not resolved. V was shortened by 4 bases and J by 2 bases, with 17 bases between the two germline ends. Germline lookup yields CDR1 LNHDA and CDR2 SQIVND (reference sequence). This CDR3 comprises 16 residues. In DNA, the CDR3 is TGTGCCAGTAGTAATAATAGAGATGGAGGAAACACTGAAGCTTTCTTT. The encoded protein is CASSNNRDGGNTEAFF.

The chain joins TRBV13 to TRBJ2-1, with TRBD2 matching 9 bases. This CDR3 comprises 16 residues. CDR1 is PRHDT and CDR2 is FYEKMQ in the germline V gene (reference sequence). Unmatched junction bases numbered 10, after V lost 3 bases and J lost 7 bases. The CDR3 DNA sequence: TGTGCCAGCAGCTTTTTTTGGCTAGCGGGGCAGAATGAGCAGTTCTTC. Translating gives CASSFFWLAGQNEQFF. Drawing the rest from reference TRBV13 and TRBJ2-1, the complete variable domain is AAGVIQSPRHLIKEKRETATLKCYPIPRHDTVYWYQQGPGQDPQFLISFYEKMQSDKGSIPDRFSAQQFSDYHSELNMSSLELGDSALYFCASSFFWLAGQNEQFFGPGTRLTVL.